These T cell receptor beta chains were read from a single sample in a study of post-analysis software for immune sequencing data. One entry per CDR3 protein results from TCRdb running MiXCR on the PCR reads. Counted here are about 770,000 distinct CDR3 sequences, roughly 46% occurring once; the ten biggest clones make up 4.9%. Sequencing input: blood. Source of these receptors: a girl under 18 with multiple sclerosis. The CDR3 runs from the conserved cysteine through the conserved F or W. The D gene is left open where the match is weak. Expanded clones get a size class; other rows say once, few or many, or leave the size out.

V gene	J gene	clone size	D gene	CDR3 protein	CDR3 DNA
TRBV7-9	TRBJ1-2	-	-	CASSQTRLGNYGYTF	TGTGCCAGCAGCCAGACCCGGCTTGGAAACTATGGCTACACCTTC
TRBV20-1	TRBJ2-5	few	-	CSAASAETQYF	TGCAGTGCCGCCTCTGCCGAGACCCAGTACTTC
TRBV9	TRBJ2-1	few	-	CASSPPARRLFF	TGTGCCAGCAGCCCACCCGCTAGGCGGCTGTTCTTC
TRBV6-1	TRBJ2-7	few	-	CASSEIGDSYEQYF	TGTGCCAGCAGTGAAATTGGGGACTCCTACGAGCAGTACTTC
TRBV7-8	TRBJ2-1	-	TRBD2	CASTLPTSGELYNEQFF	TGTGCCAGCACCTTACCGACTAGCGGGGAACTTTACAATGAGCAGTTCTTC
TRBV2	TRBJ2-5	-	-	CASSWPGYQETQYF	TGTGCCAGCAGTTGGCCAGGGTACCAAGAGACCCAGTACTTC
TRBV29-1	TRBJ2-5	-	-	CSVAGLQSGETQYF	TGCAGCGTTGCGGGGTTGCAATCAGGGGAGACCCAGTACTTC
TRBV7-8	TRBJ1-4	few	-	CASSLPKDSEKLFF	TGTGCCAGCAGCTTACCTAAGGACAGTGAAAAACTGTTTTTT
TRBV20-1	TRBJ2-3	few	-	CSASRQAGTDTQYF	TGCAGTGCTAGTCGCCAAGCTGGCACAGATACGCAGTATTTT
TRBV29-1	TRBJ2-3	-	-	CSVGSGTDTQYF	TGCAGCGTTGGTAGCGGCACAGATACGCAGTATTTT